Listed here are 5 T cell receptor beta chains from one sample, sequenced in a study of tumor and adjacent non-tumor tissue in lung cancer. RNA was extracted from bulk tissue without any cell sorting. TCRbeta libraries were built with three rounds of nested PCR, modified from ARM-PCR. TCRdb reanalysed the multiplex PCR reads using MiXCR and keeps one entry per CDR3 protein. The table has more than 120,000 distinct CDR3 sequences, around 66% seen once. Sequences were obtained from lung tumor tissue. These receptor sequences come from a man between 60 and 75 years old with small cell lung cancer.

Notes on this clonotype: A read error is possible here, since a much larger clone lies one base away. V and J are TRBV4-2 and TRBJ2-1, with TRBD2 matching 8 bases. Germline values: CDR1 LGHNA, CDR2 YNFKEQ. The CDR3 length is 14 residues. CDR3 sequence reads: CVSSQDIAGFGQFF. The CDR3 DNA reads as TGTGTCAGCAGCCAAGATATAGCGGGATTTGGACAGTTCTTC.

This chain links TRBV29-1 with TRBJ2-2; D unresolved. The CDR3 runs 13 residues. V shed 4 bases and J shed 4 bases, with 10 bases lying between them. Looked up from germline, CDR1 is SQVTM and CDR2 is ANQGSEA. Here the CDR3 reads CSVGTTSTGELFF. DNA for the CDR3: TGCAGCGTTGGGACCACGAGCACCGGGGAGCTGTTTTTT.

As for this clonotype: A junction end diverges from the germline sequence, so it may reflect a read error. This rearrangement joins TRBV5-5 to TRBJ2-2; D may correspond to TRBD1 or TRBD2 (5 bases each). Germline V gene lookup returns CDR1 SGHKS and CDR2 YYEKEE (reference sequence). The CDR3 totals 16 residues. In DNA form, the CDR3 reads TGTGCCAGCAGCCTAGGGACGGGGAGAAACATCGGGGAGCTGTTTTTT. Residues: CASSLGTGRNIGELFF.

The J gene is TRBJ2-3, the V gene TRBV28, with D possibly being TRBD1 or TRBD2 (5 bases each). Looked up from germline, CDR1 is MDHEN and CDR2 is SYDVKM. The CDR3 consists of 17 residues. V lost 2 bases and J lost 1, with 16 bases in between. This chain's CDR3 is CASSLIPGSRGTDTQYF. Here the CDR3 DNA reads TGTGCCAGCAGTTTAATTCCGGGGTCCAGGGGCACAGATACGCAGTATTTT.

Remarks on this clonotype: A much larger clone lies a single base off, so this may be a read error. The rearrangement joins TRBV12-3 or TRBV12-4 to TRBJ2-4; 10 nucleotides match TRBD1. CDR3 length equals 14 residues. The DNA of the CDR3 is TGTGTCAGCACCGCTGACAGGGGGCTCGGCATTCAGTACTTC. It encodes CVSTADRGLGIQYF.